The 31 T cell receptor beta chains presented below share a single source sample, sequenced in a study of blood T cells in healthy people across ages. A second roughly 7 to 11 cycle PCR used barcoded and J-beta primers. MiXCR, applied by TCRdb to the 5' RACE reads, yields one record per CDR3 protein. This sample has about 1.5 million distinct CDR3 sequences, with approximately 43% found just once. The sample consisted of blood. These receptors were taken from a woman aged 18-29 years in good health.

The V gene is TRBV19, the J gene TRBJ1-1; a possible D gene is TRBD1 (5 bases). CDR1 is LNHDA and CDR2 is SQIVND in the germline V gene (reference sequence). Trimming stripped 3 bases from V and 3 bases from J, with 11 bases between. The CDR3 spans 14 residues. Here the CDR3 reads CASSIVGLYTEAFF. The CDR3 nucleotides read TGTGCCAGTAGTATTGTGGGGCTCTACACTGAAGCTTTCTTT.

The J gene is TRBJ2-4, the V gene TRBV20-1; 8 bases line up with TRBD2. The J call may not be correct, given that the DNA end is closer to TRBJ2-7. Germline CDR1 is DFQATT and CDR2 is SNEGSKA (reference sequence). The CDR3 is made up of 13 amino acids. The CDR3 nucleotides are TGCAGTGCTAGAGAGACGGGAGGGTACGAGCAGTACTTC. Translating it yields CSARETGGYEQYF.

The CDR3 reads CASRPETGNYNEQYF. The DNA of the CDR3 is TGTGCCAGCAGACCAGAGACAGGGAACTACAATGAGCAGTACTTC. This chain uses TRBV12-3 or TRBV12-4 with TRBJ2-7; 7 bases match TRBD1. The CDR3 extends over 15 amino acids. The J segment lost 7 bases and the V segment lost 6 bases, leaving 15 bases of the junction unmatched.

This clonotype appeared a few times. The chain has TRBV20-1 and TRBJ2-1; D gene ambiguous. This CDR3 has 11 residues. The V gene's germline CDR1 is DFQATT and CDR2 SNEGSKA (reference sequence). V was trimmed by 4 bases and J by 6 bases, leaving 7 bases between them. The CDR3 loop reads CSANLVNEQFF. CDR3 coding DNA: TGCAGTGCTAATCTAGTCAATGAGCAGTTCTTC.

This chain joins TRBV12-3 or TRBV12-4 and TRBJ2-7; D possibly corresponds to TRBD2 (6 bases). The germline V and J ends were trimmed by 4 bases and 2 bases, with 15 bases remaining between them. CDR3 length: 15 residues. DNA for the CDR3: TGTGCCAGCAGTTGTAGTGGGACTGAAGCCTACGAGCAGTACTTC. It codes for CASSCSGTEAYEQYF.

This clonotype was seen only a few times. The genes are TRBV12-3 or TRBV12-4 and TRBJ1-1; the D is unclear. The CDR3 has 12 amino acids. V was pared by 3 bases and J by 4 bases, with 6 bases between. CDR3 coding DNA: TGTGCCAGCAGTTTCCAGGTCACTGAAGCTTTCTTT. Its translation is CASSFQVTEAFF.

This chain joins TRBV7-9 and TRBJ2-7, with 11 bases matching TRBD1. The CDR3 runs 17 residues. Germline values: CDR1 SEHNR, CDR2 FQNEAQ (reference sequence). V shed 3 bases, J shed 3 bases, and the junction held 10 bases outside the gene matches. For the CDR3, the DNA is TGTGCCAGCAGCTTGTTACCATCAGGGACAGGGGGCTACGAGCAGTACTTC. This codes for CASSLLPSGTGGYEQYF.

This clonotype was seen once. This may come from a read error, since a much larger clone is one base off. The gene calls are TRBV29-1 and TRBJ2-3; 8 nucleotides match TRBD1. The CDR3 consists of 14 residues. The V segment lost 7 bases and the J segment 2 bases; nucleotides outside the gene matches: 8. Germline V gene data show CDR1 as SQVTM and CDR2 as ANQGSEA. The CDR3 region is CSAMDRANTDTQYF. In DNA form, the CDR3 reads TGCAGCGCCATGGACAGGGCAAACACAGATACGCAGTATTTT.

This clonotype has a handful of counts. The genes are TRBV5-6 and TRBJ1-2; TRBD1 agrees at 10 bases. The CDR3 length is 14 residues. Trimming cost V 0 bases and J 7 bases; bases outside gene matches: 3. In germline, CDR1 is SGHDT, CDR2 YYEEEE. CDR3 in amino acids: CASSLATGGSGYTF. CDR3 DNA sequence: TGTGCCAGCAGCTTGGCGACAGGGGGCAGTGGCTACACCTTC.

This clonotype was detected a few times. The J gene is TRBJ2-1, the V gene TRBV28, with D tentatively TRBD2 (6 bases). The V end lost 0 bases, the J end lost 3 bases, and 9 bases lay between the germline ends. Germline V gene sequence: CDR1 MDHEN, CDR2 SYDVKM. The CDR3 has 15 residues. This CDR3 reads CASSLWGGNYNEQFF. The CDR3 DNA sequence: TGTGCCAGCAGTTTATGGGGCGGGAACTACAATGAGCAGTTCTTC.

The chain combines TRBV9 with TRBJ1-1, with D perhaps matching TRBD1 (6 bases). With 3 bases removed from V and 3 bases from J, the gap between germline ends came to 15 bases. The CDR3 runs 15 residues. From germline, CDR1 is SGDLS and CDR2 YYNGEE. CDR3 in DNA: TGTGCCAGCAGCGGGGGGGGCACCGTGGACACTGAAGCTTTCTTT. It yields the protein CASSGGGTVDTEAFF.

The DNA for the CDR3 is TGCAGTGCTCTTCGGGACTCCTACAATGAGCAGTTCTTC. Protein product: CSALRDSYNEQFF. This chain uses TRBV20-1 with TRBJ2-1; D perhaps matches TRBD2 (5 bases). Germline assignment: CDR1 DFQATT and CDR2 SNEGSKA (reference sequence). Between the trimmed V and J ends, which lost 5 bases and 0 bases, there was a span of 8 bases. This CDR3 region has 13 residues.

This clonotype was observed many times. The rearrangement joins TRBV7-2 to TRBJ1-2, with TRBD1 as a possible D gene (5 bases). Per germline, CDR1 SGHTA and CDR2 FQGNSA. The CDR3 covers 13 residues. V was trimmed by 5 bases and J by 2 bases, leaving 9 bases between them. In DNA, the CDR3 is TGTGCCAGCAGCGAAGGACAAAACTATGGCTACACCTTC. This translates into CASSEGQNYGYTF.

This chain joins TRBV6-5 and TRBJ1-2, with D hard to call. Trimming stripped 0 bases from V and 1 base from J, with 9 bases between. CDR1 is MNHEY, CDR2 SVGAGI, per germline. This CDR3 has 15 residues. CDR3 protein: CASSYSISVNYGYTF. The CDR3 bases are TGTGCCAGCAGTTACTCTATCAGCGTTAACTATGGCTACACCTTC.

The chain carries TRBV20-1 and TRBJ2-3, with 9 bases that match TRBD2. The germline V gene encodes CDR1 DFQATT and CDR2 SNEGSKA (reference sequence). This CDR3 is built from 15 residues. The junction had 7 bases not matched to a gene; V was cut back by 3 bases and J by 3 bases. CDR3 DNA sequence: TGCAGTGCTAGGGGGGCGGGAGGGAAAACAGATACGCAGTATTTT. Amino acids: CSARGAGGKTDTQYF.

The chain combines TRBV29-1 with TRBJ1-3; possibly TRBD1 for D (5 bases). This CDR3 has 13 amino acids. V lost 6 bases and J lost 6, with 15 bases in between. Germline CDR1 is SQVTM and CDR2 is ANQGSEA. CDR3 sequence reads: CSVAGQGLNTIYF. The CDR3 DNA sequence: TGCAGCGTGGCCGGACAAGGCTTAAACACCATATATTTT.

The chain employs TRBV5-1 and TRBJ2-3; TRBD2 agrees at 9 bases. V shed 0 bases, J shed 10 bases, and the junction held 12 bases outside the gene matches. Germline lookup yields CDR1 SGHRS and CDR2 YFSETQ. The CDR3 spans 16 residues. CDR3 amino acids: CASSLAPGTSSLAQYF. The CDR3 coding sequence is TGCGCCAGCAGCTTGGCCCCCGGGACTAGCTCGCTTGCGCAGTATTTT.

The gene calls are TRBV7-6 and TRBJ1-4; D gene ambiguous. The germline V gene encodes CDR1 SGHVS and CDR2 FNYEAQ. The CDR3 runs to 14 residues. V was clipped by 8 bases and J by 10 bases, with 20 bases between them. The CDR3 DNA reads TGTGCCAGCTCTCCAGACCGAGGCTACGGAAAACTGTTTTTT. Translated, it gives CASSPDRGYGKLFF.

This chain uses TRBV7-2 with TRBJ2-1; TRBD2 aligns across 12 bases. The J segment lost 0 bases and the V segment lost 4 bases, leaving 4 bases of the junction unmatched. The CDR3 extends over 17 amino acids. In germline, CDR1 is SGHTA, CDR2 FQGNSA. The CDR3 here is CASSWTSGAVSYNEQFF. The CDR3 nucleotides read TGTGCCAGCAGCTGGACTAGCGGGGCGGTCTCCTACAATGAGCAGTTCTTC.

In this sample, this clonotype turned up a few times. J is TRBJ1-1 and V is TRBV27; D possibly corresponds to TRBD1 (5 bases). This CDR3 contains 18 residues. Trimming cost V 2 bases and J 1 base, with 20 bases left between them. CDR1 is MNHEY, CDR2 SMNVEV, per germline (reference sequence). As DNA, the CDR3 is TGTGCCAGCAGTTTAAGGGTCTCGCAGGGAAGCACGAACACTGAAGCTTTCTTT. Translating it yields CASSLRVSQGSTNTEAFF.

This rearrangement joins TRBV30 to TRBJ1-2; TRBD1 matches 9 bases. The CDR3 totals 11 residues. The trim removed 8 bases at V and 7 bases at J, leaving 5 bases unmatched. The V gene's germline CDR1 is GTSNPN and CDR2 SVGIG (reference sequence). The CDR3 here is CAGTGGGGYTF. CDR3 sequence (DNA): TGTGCCGGCACAGGGGGCGGTGGCTACACCTTC.

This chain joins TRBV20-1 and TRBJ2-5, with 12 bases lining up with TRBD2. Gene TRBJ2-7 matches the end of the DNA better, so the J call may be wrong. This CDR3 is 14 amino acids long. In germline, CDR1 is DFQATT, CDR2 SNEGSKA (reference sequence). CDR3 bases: TGCAGTGCTAGCCCCACTAGCGGGGGGTACGAGCAGTACTTC. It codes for CSASPTSGGYEQYF.

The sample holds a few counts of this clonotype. As DNA, the CDR3 is TGTGCCAGCAGACTCGGACAGGGGGCGCAGGGCTACACCTTC. Amino acids: CASRLGQGAQGYTF. The chain recombines TRBV2 with TRBJ1-2; TRBD1 matches at 11 bases. V was clipped by 6 bases and J by 8 bases; unmatched bases: 8. The germline V gene encodes CDR1 SNHLY and CDR2 FYNNEI. The CDR3 loop spans 14 amino acids.

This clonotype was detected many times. CDR3 protein: CSIRTGDSEAFF. CDR3 DNA: TGCAGCATCCGAACCGGGGACAGTGAAGCTTTCTTT. V is TRBV29-1 and J is TRBJ1-1; 7 bases are shared with TRBD1. Germline loops: CDR1 SQVTM, CDR2 ANQGSEA. V lost 8 bases and J lost 7; bases outside the gene matches: 10. The CDR3 runs to 12 residues.

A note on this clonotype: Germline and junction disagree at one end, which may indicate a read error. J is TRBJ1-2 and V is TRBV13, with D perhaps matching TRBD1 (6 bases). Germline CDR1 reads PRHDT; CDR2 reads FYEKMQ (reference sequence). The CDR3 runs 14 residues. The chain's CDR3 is CASSVGPRGGGYTF. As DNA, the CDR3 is TGTGCCAGCAGCGTAGGGCCCAGGGGCGGTGGCTACACCTTC.

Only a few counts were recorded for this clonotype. The CDR3 region is CAGREADLRGTDTQYF. DNA for the CDR3: TGTGCCGGACGGGAGGCAGACCTAAGGGGCACAGATACGCAGTATTTT. The rearrangement joins TRBV7-9 to TRBJ2-3; 7 positions agree with TRBD2. This CDR3 is 16 amino acids long. The trim removed 11 bases at V and 1 base at J, leaving 15 bases unmatched. Germline V lookup: CDR1 SEHNR, CDR2 FQNEAQ (reference sequence).

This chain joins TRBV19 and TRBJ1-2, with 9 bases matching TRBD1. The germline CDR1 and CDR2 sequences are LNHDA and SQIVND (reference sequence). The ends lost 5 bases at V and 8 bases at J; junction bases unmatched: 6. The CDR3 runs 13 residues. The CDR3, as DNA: TGTGCCAGTAGTCCCGGACAGGGGTGGGGCTACACCTTC. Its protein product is CASSPGQGWGYTF. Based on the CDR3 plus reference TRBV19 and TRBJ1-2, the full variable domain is DGGITQSPKYLFRKEGQNVTLSCEQNLNHDAMYWYRQDPGQGLRLIYYSQIVNDFQKGDIAEGYSVSREKKESFPLTVTSAQKNPTAFYLCASSPGQGWGYTFGSGTRLTVV.

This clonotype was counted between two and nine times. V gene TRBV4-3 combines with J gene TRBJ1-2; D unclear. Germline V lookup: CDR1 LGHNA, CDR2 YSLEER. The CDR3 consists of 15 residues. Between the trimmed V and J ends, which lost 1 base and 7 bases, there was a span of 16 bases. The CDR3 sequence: CASSQVRPPSAGYTF. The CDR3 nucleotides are TGCGCCAGCAGCCAAGTACGGCCCCCTTCGGCTGGCTACACCTTC.

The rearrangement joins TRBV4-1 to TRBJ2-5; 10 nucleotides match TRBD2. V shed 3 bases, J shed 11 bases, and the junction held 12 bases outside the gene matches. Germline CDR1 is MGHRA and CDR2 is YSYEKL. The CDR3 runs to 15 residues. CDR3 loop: CASSHRLAGDNEQYF. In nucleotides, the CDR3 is TGCGCCAGCAGCCACCGACTAGCGGGTGACAATGAGCAGTACTTC.

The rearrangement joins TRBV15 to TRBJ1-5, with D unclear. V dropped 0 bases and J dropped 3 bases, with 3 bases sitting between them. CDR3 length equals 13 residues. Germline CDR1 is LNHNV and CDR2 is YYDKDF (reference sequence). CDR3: CATSRDNNQPQHF. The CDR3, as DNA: TGTGCCACCAGCAGAGACAACAATCAGCCCCAGCATTTT.

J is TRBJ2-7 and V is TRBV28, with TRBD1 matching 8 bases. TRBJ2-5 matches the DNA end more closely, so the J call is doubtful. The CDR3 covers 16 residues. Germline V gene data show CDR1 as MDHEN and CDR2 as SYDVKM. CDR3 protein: CASSLDDRGPSETQYF. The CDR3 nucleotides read TGTGCCAGCAGTTTAGACGACAGGGGCCCCTCAGAGACCCAGTACTTC.